These 12 T cell receptor beta chains were all obtained from the same sample, sequenced in a study of T cell responses to AZD1222 COVID-19 vaccine. Measured with immunoSEQ multiplex PCR; TCRdb has only the in-frame clones, and not every one. The profile shows about 55,000 clones, 87% of them singletons. The sequenced sample was peripheral blood, obtained on day 0 of AZD1222 vaccination. These receptors were taken from an adult in good health.

J is TRBJ2-3 and V is TRBV5-5; no clear D gene. CDR3 length: 14 residues. The V gene lost 2 bases and the J gene lost 3 bases, with 10 bases spanning the gap. CDR1 is SGHKS and CDR2 is YYEKEE in the germline V gene (reference sequence). CDR3 sequence: CASSLLARTDTQYF. CDR3 in DNA: TGTGCCAGCAGCTTACTGGCGAGGACAGATACGCAGTATTTT.

This clone was recorded once. The CDR3 reads CATTPGSYGYTF. DNA for the CDR3: TGTGCCACCACCCCAGGGAGCTATGGCTACACCTTC. The gene calls are TRBV19 and TRBJ1-2, with D possibly matching TRBD1 (5 bases). This CDR3 is 12 amino acids long. The V and J ends lost 10 bases and 4 bases respectively, with 13 bases between them. CDR1 is LNHDA, CDR2 SQIVND, per germline (reference sequence). Filled out from reference TRBV19 and TRBJ1-2, the complete variable domain reads DGGITQSPKYLFRKEGQNVTLSCEQNLNHDAMYWYRQDPGQGLRLIYYSQIVNDFQKGDIAEGYSVSREKKESFPLTVTSAQKNPTAFYLCATTPGSYGYTFGSGTRLTVV.

This clone turned up a few times. CDR3 amino acids: CASSLAGGDHGYTF. In DNA, the CDR3 is TGTGCCAGCAGCTTGGCCGGAGGGGACCATGGCTACACCTTC. The chain has TRBV5-4 and TRBJ1-2, with D perhaps TRBD1 (5 bases). The germline V and J ends were trimmed by 0 bases and 6 bases, with 12 bases remaining between them. The CDR3 consists of 14 residues. CDR1 SGHNT and CDR2 YYREEE come from the germline V gene (reference sequence). Full variable domain (outside the CDR3, taken from reference TRBV5-4 and TRBJ1-2): ETGVTQSPTHLIKTRGQQVTLRCSSQSGHNTVSWYQQALGQGPQFIFQYYREEENGRGNFPPRFSGLQFPNYSSELNVNALELDDSALYLCASSLAGGDHGYTFGSGTRLTVV.

The chain couples TRBV5-1 to TRBJ2-3, with D tentatively TRBD1 (6 bases). V lost 4 bases and J lost 0, with 15 bases in between. This CDR3 has 16 residues. From germline, CDR1 is SGHRS and CDR2 YFSETQ. For the CDR3, the DNA is TGCGCCAGCAGCATATCCGGGACACCGAGCACAGATACGCAGTATTTT. This sequence encodes CASSISGTPSTDTQYF. The variable domain in full, with the rest retrieved from reference TRBV5-1 and TRBJ2-3, is KAGVTQTPRYLIKTRGQQVTLSCSPISGHRSVSWYQQTPGQGLQFLFEYFSETQRNKGNFPGRFSGRQFSNSRSEMNVSTLELGDSALYLCASSISGTPSTDTQYFGPGTRLTVL.

Here the CDR3 reads CASSLVQGNYGYTF. DNA of the CDR3: TGTGCCAGCAGCTTGGTACAGGGGAACTATGGCTACACCTTC. This chain links TRBV5-6 with TRBJ1-2; 7 nucleotides line up with TRBD1. The CDR3 extends over 14 amino acids. Per germline, CDR1 SGHDT and CDR2 YYEEEE. The J segment lost 2 bases and the V segment lost 0 bases, leaving 1 base of the junction unmatched. Together with reference TRBV5-6 and TRBJ1-2, the CDR3 gives the full variable domain: DAGVTQSPTHLIKTRGQQVTLRCSPKSGHDTVSWYQQALGQGPQFIFQYYEEEERQRGNFPDRFSGHQFPNYSSELNVNALLLGDSALYLCASSLVQGNYGYTFGSGTRLTVV.

This chain links TRBV6-5 with TRBJ1-3; perhaps TRBD1 as D (6 bases). Germline-derived CDR1 and CDR2 are MNHEY and SVGAGI. Trimming left V 6 bases short and J 4 bases short, with 16 bases between. The CDR3 runs 15 residues. CDR3 coding DNA: TGTGCCAGCAGACCACCCCGGACAGAGGGAAACACCATATATTTT. It codes for CASRPPRTEGNTIYF.

The rearrangement links TRBV11-2 to TRBJ1-2; D perhaps matches TRBD1 (6 bases). The germline CDR1 and CDR2 sequences are SGHAT and FQNNGV. The CDR3 covers 15 residues. Trimming shortened V by 1 base and J by 8 bases, and 17 bases separated the two germline ends. The CDR3 nucleotides read TGTGCCAGCAGCTTAGCGGGTGTAGGGGGACGCGGCTACACCTTC. It encodes CASSLAGVGGRGYTF.

The chain has TRBV28 and TRBJ2-5; D is undetermined. This CDR3 is built from 16 residues. The V gene's germline CDR1 is MDHEN and CDR2 SYDVKM. V lost 2 bases to trimming and J lost 0 bases, with 13 bases between them. CDR3 sequence reads: CASSLELGTYQETQYF. The CDR3 DNA follows: TGTGCCAGCAGTTTAGAGCTCGGCACCTACCAAGAGACCCAGTACTTC.

This rearrangement joins TRBV6-5 to TRBJ2-7; D perhaps matches TRBD1 (5 bases). The V and J ends lost 6 bases and 2 bases respectively, with 11 bases between them. Per germline, CDR1 MNHEY and CDR2 SVGAGI. The CDR3 sequence is 13 residues long. The CDR3 DNA sequence: TGTGCCAGCAGGGGGCAGGAAACCTACGAGCAGTACTTC. This codes for CASRGQETYEQYF.

This chain links TRBV2 with TRBJ1-3; D possibly corresponds to TRBD1 (5 bases). The germline V and J ends were trimmed by 6 bases and 9 bases, with 9 bases remaining between them. The CDR3 length is 11 residues. Germline values: CDR1 SNHLY, CDR2 FYNNEI. The CDR3: CASSRDITIYF. The CDR3 DNA is TGTGCCAGCAGCAGGGATATCACCATATATTTT.

The chain carries TRBV4-1 and TRBJ1-1, with no clear D. Deletions cut 3 bases from V and 2 bases from J, with 16 bases between. The CDR3 extends over 16 amino acids. The germline CDR1 and CDR2 sequences are MGHRA and YSYEKL. CDR3 sequence: CASSHSAGRSNTEAFF. The CDR3 DNA is TGCGCCAGCAGCCACTCGGCGGGCAGATCTAACACTGAAGCTTTCTTT.

The J gene is TRBJ1-1, the V gene TRBV3-1 (or the pseudogene TRBV3-2); a possible D gene is TRBD1 (5 bases). Germline values: CDR1 LGHDT, CDR2 YNNKEL (reference sequence). The germline V and J ends were trimmed by 5 bases and 0 bases, with 10 bases remaining between them. CDR3 size: 14 residues. CDR3 amino acids: CASSSGGMNTEAFF. CDR3 DNA sequence: TGTGCCAGCAGCTCCGGGGGGATGAACACTGAAGCTTTCTTT.